Below are 29 T cell receptor beta chains sequenced from a single sample in a study of T cell changes during pregnancy in multiple sclerosis. TCRdb keeps only in-frame clones here, not all; method: immunoSEQ multiplex PCR. The sample yields about 49,000 clones, about 90% seen once. The sample consisted of peripheral blood, taken after pregnancy. Receptor source: a female donor in good health, enrolled as a control in a pregnancy study.

The chain couples TRBV6-5 to TRBJ2-5; 7 nucleotides line up with TRBD2. The V gene end was trimmed by 7 bases and the J gene end by 2 bases; junction bases not matched to a gene: 10. Germline lookup yields CDR1 MNHEY and CDR2 SVGAGI. CDR3 length: 15 residues. The CDR3 is CASTPFGGLQETQYF. The CDR3 DNA reads TGTGCCAGCACCCCCTTCGGGGGACTACAAGAGACCCAGTACTTC.

CDR3 DNA sequence: TGCGCCAGCAGCTCGGATGGGCGGGCGTCCACCGGGGAGCTGTTTTTT. Its protein product is CASSSDGRASTGELFF. The chain employs TRBV5-1 and TRBJ2-2, with D perhaps matching TRBD2 (5 bases). The CDR3 spans 16 residues. V shed 3 bases and J shed 4 bases, with 16 bases lying between them. Germline assignment: CDR1 SGHRS and CDR2 YFSETQ. Using reference TRBV5-1 and TRBJ2-2 for the parts outside the CDR3, the full variable domain is KAGVTQTPRYLIKTRGQQVTLSCSPISGHRSVSWYQQTPGQGLQFLFEYFSETQRNKGNFPGRFSGRQFSNSRSEMNVSTLELGDSALYLCASSSDGRASTGELFFGEGSRLTVL.

The chain carries TRBV6-5 and TRBJ1-2; 9 bases agree with TRBD1. Trimming at V came to 2 bases and at J to 2 bases, leaving 6 bases not matched to a gene. The V gene's germline CDR1 is MNHEY and CDR2 SVGAGI. CDR3 size: 16 residues. In DNA form, the CDR3 reads TGTGCCAGCAGTTACCTGGGACAGGGCGGAAACTATGGCTACACCTTC. Translated: CASSYLGQGGNYGYTF.

As DNA, the CDR3 is TGTGCCAGCAGCGCCCCCCCGGCGGATAATGAGCAGTTCTTC. Translated, it gives CASSAPPADNEQFF. This rearrangement joins TRBV9 to TRBJ2-1; D is uncertain. The CDR3 length is 14 residues. Germline CDR1 SGDLS, CDR2 YYNGEE. The V gene lost 3 bases and the J gene lost 7 bases, with 14 bases spanning the gap.

The gene calls are TRBV5-8 and TRBJ1-1, with D tentatively TRBD1 (6 bases). The ends were cut back, 0 bases at V and 4 bases at J, with 10 bases in the middle. The CDR3 loop spans 14 amino acids. Germline V gene data show CDR1 as SGHTS and CDR2 as YDEGEE. The CDR3 loop reads CASSLVGQTTEAFF. CDR3 bases: TGTGCCAGCAGCTTGGTTGGACAGACCACTGAAGCTTTCTTT.

This chain uses TRBV5-1 with TRBJ1-6; D is perhaps TRBD1 (5 bases). CDR1 and CDR2 from the germline V gene are SGHRS and YFSETQ. V shed 4 bases and J shed 7 bases, with 18 bases lying between them. This CDR3 contains 16 residues. The CDR3 coding sequence is TGCGCCAGCAGCCGTGGGGTAGGGGAGGGAAATTCACCCCTCCACTTT. Translation: CASSRGVGEGNSPLHF.

J is TRBJ2-1 and V is TRBV2; 7 bases agree with TRBD1. V trimming: 3 bases; J trimming: 0 bases; junction bases outside the gene matches: 5. Germline V gene sequence: CDR1 SNHLY, CDR2 FYNNEI. The CDR3 runs 16 residues. CDR3 residues: CASSEVTGTSYNEQFF. The DNA of the CDR3 is TGTGCCAGCAGTGAGGTGACAGGGACCTCCTACAATGAGCAGTTCTTC.

The chain has TRBV19 and TRBJ2-5; TRBD1 matches 8 bases. The CDR3 covers 13 residues. Germline V gene sequence: CDR1 LNHDA, CDR2 SQIVND (reference sequence). Germline trimming cut 8 bases from V and 3 bases from J; bases unmatched to any gene: 5. The CDR3, as DNA: TGTGCCAGTTCCAGGGGGCGAAAAGAGACCCAGTACTTC. Amino acid sequence: CASSRGRKETQYF.

This rearrangement joins TRBV5-6 to TRBJ2-1, with 7 positions matching TRBD2. Germline CDR1 and CDR2: SGHDT and YYEEEE. The CDR3 is 18 residues long. Germline trimming cut 4 bases from V and 0 bases from J; bases unmatched to any gene: 13. The CDR3 loop is CASSPMRRLAASYNEQFF. The CDR3 nucleotides read TGTGCCAGCAGCCCCATGCGACGGCTAGCGGCCTCCTACAATGAGCAGTTCTTC.

The chain links TRBV30 to TRBJ1-4; TRBD1 aligns across 9 bases. Losses at the gene ends were 2 bases for V and 15 bases for J; bases not matched to a gene: 13. CDR1 and CDR2 from the germline V gene are GTSNPN and SVGIG (reference sequence). The CDR3 contains 14 residues. CDR3 nucleotide sequence: TGTGCCTGGAGTACCGGGACAGGGTCCGGCCCTTTGTTTTTT. Its protein is CAWSTGTGSGPLFF.

This clone has a single count. The V gene is TRBV18, the J gene TRBJ2-1, with 13 positions matching TRBD2. CDR3 length: 17 residues. V trimming: 0 bases; J trimming: 3 bases; junction bases outside the gene matches: 2. Germline V CDR1 and CDR2: KGHSH, LQKENI. DNA for the CDR3: TGTGCCAGCTCACCACCGACTAGCGGGGGGTACTACAATGAGCAGTTCTTC. Translating gives CASSPPTSGGYYNEQFF.

This chain uses TRBV7-9 with TRBJ2-3, with TRBD2 matching over 11 bases. In germline, CDR1 is SEHNR, CDR2 FQNEAQ (reference sequence). V shed 5 bases, J shed 6 bases, and the junction held 10 bases outside the gene matches. This CDR3 has 16 residues. The CDR3 region has the DNA TGTGCCAGCAGCCCGATTAGCGGGAGGGATGAGGATACGCAGTATTTT. It is translated as CASSPISGRDEDTQYF. The whole variable domain, filled in from reference TRBV7-9 and TRBJ2-3, reads DTGVSQNPRHKITKRGQNVTFRCDPISEHNRLYWYRQTLGQGPEFLTYFQNEAQLEKSRLLSDRFSAERPKGSFSTLEIQRTEQGDSAMYLCASSPISGRDEDTQYFGPGTRLTVL.

The V and J genes are TRBV9 and TRBJ1-2, with a weak D call TRBD1 (6 bases). Trimming pared 5 bases from V and 3 bases from J, leaving 14 bases between. This CDR3 contains 14 residues. Germline V gives CDR1 SGDLS, CDR2 YYNGEE. CDR3 coding DNA: TGTGCCAGCAGTCGAGGGGGGGGTCACTATGGCTACACCTTC. Translating gives CASSRGGGHYGYTF.

V and J are TRBV4-3 and TRBJ1-1; D not resolved. V was clipped by 1 base and J by 1 base, with 7 bases between them. The germline CDR1 and CDR2 sequences are LGHNA and YSLEER. This CDR3 region has 14 residues. The CDR3 here is CASSQGLKNTEAFF. CDR3 sequence (DNA): TGCGCCAGCAGCCAAGGCCTAAAGAACACTGAAGCTTTCTTT.

The gene calls are TRBV30 and TRBJ1-6; D possibly corresponds to TRBD1 (6 bases). V was cut by 0 bases and J by 7 bases, with 10 bases left in between. CDR3 length: 14 amino acids. Germline CDR1 is GTSNPN and CDR2 is SVGIG (reference sequence). CDR3 amino acids: CAWSVGGGNSPLHF. The CDR3 nucleotides are TGTGCCTGGAGTGTTGGGGGGGGCAATTCACCCCTCCACTTT.

The chain is built from TRBV2 and TRBJ1-5; D gene ambiguous. This CDR3 comprises 14 residues. Germline V lookup: CDR1 SNHLY, CDR2 FYNNEI. Deletions cut 5 bases from V and 2 bases from J, with 10 bases between. The CDR3 region has the DNA TGTGCCAGCAGTCCCCGGGGTCGCAATCAGCCCCAGCATTTT. It specifies CASSPRGRNQPQHF.

V is TRBV7-8 and J is TRBJ2-7; 10 bases are shared with TRBD2. The ends lost 5 bases at V and 1 base at J; junction bases unmatched: 2. This CDR3 contains 14 residues. The germline gives CDR1 SGHVS, CDR2 FQNEAQ. CDR3 amino acids: CASSPSGGSYEQYF. The CDR3 bases are TGTGCCAGCAGCCCTAGCGGGGGATCCTACGAGCAGTACTTC.

This chain links TRBV6-5 with TRBJ2-7; TRBD1 aligns across 10 bases. The CDR3 runs 14 residues. The V gene's germline CDR1 is MNHEY and CDR2 SVGAGI. Germline trimming cut 5 bases from V and 5 bases from J; bases unmatched to any gene: 6. The CDR3 region is CASSRQGAGNEQYF. The CDR3 DNA is TGTGCCAGCAGTCGACAGGGGGCTGGAAACGAGCAGTACTTC.

The chain has TRBV11-2 and TRBJ1-3; 8 bases line up with TRBD1. Germline V gene data show CDR1 as SGHAT and CDR2 as FQNNGV. The CDR3 has 18 residues. Losses at the gene ends were 0 bases for V and 0 bases for J; bases not matched to a gene: 7. CDR3 DNA: TGTGCCAGCAGCTTAGATCGACCCAGGGGGCTCTCTGGAAACACCATATATTTT. It specifies CASSLDRPRGLSGNTIYF.

The chain links TRBV9 to TRBJ1-2; 7 nucleotides align to TRBD1. Germline lookup yields CDR1 SGDLS and CDR2 YYNGEE. The CDR3 covers 15 residues. V was clipped by 3 bases and J by 3 bases; unmatched bases: 8. The CDR3 reads CASSAGGGTDYGYTF. The CDR3 nucleotides are TGTGCCAGCAGCGCCGGTGGGGGGACAGACTATGGCTACACCTTC.

The chain joins TRBV11-1 to TRBJ2-3; D is undetermined. V was shortened by 5 bases and J by 6 bases, with 12 bases between the two germline ends. The germline V gene has CDR1 SGHAT and CDR2 FQDESV (reference sequence). The CDR3 has 13 amino acids. CDR3 in DNA: TGTGCCAGCAGCCCACGGTTTTCGGATACGCAGTATTTT. Translation: CASSPRFSDTQYF.

The chain couples TRBV29-1 to TRBJ2-5; TRBD2 matches at 8 bases. CDR1 and CDR2 (germline): SQVTM, ANQGSEA. The junction had 10 bases not matched to a gene; V was cut back by 4 bases and J by 3 bases. This CDR3 region has 15 residues. In DNA, the CDR3 is TGCAGCGTTGGCCCGGGGGGGGGCCGGGAAGAGACCCAGTACTTC. Its translation is CSVGPGGGREETQYF.

V is TRBV7-2 and J is TRBJ2-1, with 10 bases matching TRBD2. The CDR3 extends over 16 amino acids. Germline CDR1 and CDR2: SGHTA and FQGNSA. With V trimmed by 5 bases and J by 5 bases, 9 bases remained unmatched. The CDR3 DNA reads as TGTGCCAGCAGCGGGAGCGGGGGGGTTTTAAACAATGAGCAGTTCTTC. Encoded protein: CASSGSGGVLNNEQFF.

CDR3 in amino acids: CASSAYRGGNQPQHF. The CDR3 region has the DNA TGTGCCAGTAGTGCCTACAGGGGCGGCAATCAGCCCCAGCATTTT. The chain employs TRBV19 and TRBJ1-5, with TRBD1 matching over 7 bases. The germline V gene encodes CDR1 LNHDA and CDR2 SQIVND (reference sequence). The CDR3 is 15 amino acids. After removal of 5 bases from V and 2 bases from J, the junction contained 6 bases not matched to a gene.

The chain is built from TRBV5-1 and TRBJ2-5; maybe TRBD2 (5 bases). The CDR3 has 12 residues. Germline V lookup: CDR1 SGHRS, CDR2 YFSETQ. Trimming took off 4 bases at V and 7 bases at J, with 11 bases between the two ends. CDR3 region: CASSPVAGTQYF. The CDR3, as DNA: TGCGCCAGCAGCCCGGTGGCGGGGACCCAGTACTTC. Filled out from reference TRBV5-1 and TRBJ2-5, the complete variable domain reads KAGVTQTPRYLIKTRGQQVTLSCSPISGHRSVSWYQQTPGQGLQFLFEYFSETQRNKGNFPGRFSGRQFSNSRSEMNVSTLELGDSALYLCASSPVAGTQYFGPGTRLLVL.

The chain links TRBV4-2 to TRBJ2-2, with 9 bases fitting TRBD2. CDR3 length: 17 amino acids. V shed 1 base and J 4 bases; nucleotides not matched to a gene: 7. CDR1 and CDR2 (germline): LGHNA, YNFKEQ. The CDR3: CASSQAGGGAFTGELFF. Here the CDR3 DNA reads TGTGCCAGCAGCCAAGCAGGCGGGGGGGCCTTCACCGGGGAGCTGTTTTTT.

The chain has TRBV5-1 and TRBJ2-3; D not certain. Looked up from germline, CDR1 is SGHRS and CDR2 is YFSETQ. V lost 0 bases and J lost 0, with 11 bases in between. CDR3 length equals 16 residues. The CDR3 nucleotides are TGCGCCAGCAGCTTGGAATCCACATCTAGCACAGATACGCAGTATTTT. Amino acid sequence: CASSLESTSSTDTQYF.

The rearrangement joins TRBV9 to TRBJ2-2; 9 positions match TRBD2. CDR1 is SGDLS, CDR2 YYNGEE, per germline. The CDR3 covers 15 residues. The V gene end was trimmed by 0 bases and the J gene end by 7 bases; junction bases not matched to a gene: 4. The CDR3: CASSVELAGGGELFF. The CDR3, as DNA: TGTGCCAGCAGCGTAGAACTAGCGGGTGGCGGGGAGCTGTTTTTT.

This clone is a singleton in its sample. The chain has TRBV6-1 and TRBJ1-5; D might be TRBD1 (6 bases). Per the germline V gene, CDR1 is MNHNS and CDR2 is SASEGT. The CDR3 sequence is 13 residues long. V was trimmed by 4 bases and J by 7 bases, leaving 11 bases between them. The CDR3 region has the DNA TGTGCCAGCAGTGCGGTTAGGGGGCAGCCCCAGCATTTT. This translates into CASSAVRGQPQHF.